The T cell receptor (beta chain) under discussion was sequenced for a study of blood T cell repertoires in COVID-19. Overall study context: Some COVID-19 samples were acute and others convalescent; all came from the United States, Italy and Spain. T cells, B-cell-depleted T cells, or PBMCs provided the cDNA or gDNA that served as material.

Looked up from germline, CDR1 is LNHDA and CDR2 is SQIVND (reference sequence). Trimming pared 10 bases from V and 3 bases from J, leaving 18 bases between. This CDR3 region has 14 residues. Original data processing: For nucleated cells, counts were estimated from reference gene primer amplification. Here immunoSEQ multiplex PCR was the method, and the copy in TCRdb shows in-frame clones only, minus some. That table gives V, J and clone size, and the DNA gave D and trimming. The sample contains tens of thousands of clones, about nine tenths of which appear only once. This clone was seen more than once but under ten times.

This chain connects TRBV19 to TRBJ1-1; D gene unclear. The sample consisted of peripheral blood. The sequence was collected from a woman aged 50 to 60 in a cohort sampled during active COVID-19. CDR3 bases: TGTGCCATTTCAAACCGGTTTATGGACACTGAAGCTTTCTTT. This gives the protein CAISNRFMDTEAFF.